The 12 T cell receptor beta chains below all came from one sample that was sequenced in a study of neurological immune-mediated disorders (dated by TCRdb to about 2019). Receptor amplification or capture employed 5' RACE. The run used an Illumina HiSeq 2500. In TCRdb, the public reads were trimmed at Q25 with fastp and aligned with MiXCR, with productive beta chains retained. Here each entry gathers all rows of one CDR3 protein and keeps the most common genes and DNA. Present in this sample are tens of thousands of distinct CDR3 sequences, under 5% of which were seen just once. The ten largest account for more than 1.5% of the sample. The sequenced sample was CD4+ T cells from blood. These receptors originate from a woman between 40 and 50 years old with multiple sclerosis.

This chain uses TRBV27 with TRBJ1-5; D unclear. V was cut by 4 bases and J by 3 bases, with 19 bases left in between. Looked up from germline, CDR1 is MNHEY and CDR2 is SMNVEV (reference sequence). This CDR3 comprises 17 residues. The CDR3 here is CASSSGRREGFNQPQHF. The CDR3 DNA reads TGTGCCAGCAGTTCCGGACGGAGAGAGGGCTTCAATCAGCCCCAGCATTTT.

This clonotype was detected ten times or more. The chain has TRBV7-2 and TRBJ1-3; D may be TRBD1 (5 bases). Germline V gives CDR1 SGHTA, CDR2 FQGNSA. V lost 4 bases to trimming and J lost 4 bases, with 8 bases between them. This CDR3 contains 13 residues. The CDR3 nucleotides are TGTGCCAGCAGCTCGGGACCGGGAAACACCATATATTTT. Residues: CASSSGPGNTIYF.

In this sample, this clonotype turned up many times. The rearrangement uses TRBV5-1 and TRBJ1-5; D is perhaps TRBD1 (6 bases). Trimming shortened V by 4 bases and J by 8 bases, and 19 bases separated the two germline ends. The CDR3 sequence is 15 residues long. The germline CDR1 and CDR2 sequences are SGHRS and YFSETQ. The CDR3 DNA follows: TGCGCCAGCAGCCTATCCCCAGGGGCGCGGGAGCCCCAGCATTTT. This translates into CASSLSPGAREPQHF.

This clonotype showed up many times. V usage is TRBV6-1 and J usage is TRBJ2-6; D call uncertain. The germline V and J ends were trimmed by 6 bases and 2 bases, with 11 bases remaining between them. Germline V gene lookup returns CDR1 MNHNS and CDR2 SASEGT. This CDR3 comprises 15 residues. CDR3 residues: CASRAQPAGANVLTF. The CDR3 coding sequence is TGTGCCAGCAGAGCCCAGCCAGCTGGGGCCAACGTCCTGACTTTC.

This clonotype was recorded at least ten times. This chain links TRBV5-1 with TRBJ2-2; perhaps TRBD2 as D (5 bases). CDR3 length: 15 residues. V dropped 0 bases and J dropped 5 bases, with 11 bases sitting between them. Per the germline V gene, CDR1 is SGHRS and CDR2 is YFSETQ. DNA for the CDR3: TGCGCCAGCAGCTTGGGGCCTAGCTGGACCGGGGAGCTGTTTTTT. Translated, it gives CASSLGPSWTGELFF.

The chain recombines TRBV5-1 with TRBJ2-7; 7 bases agree with TRBD1. Germline lookup yields CDR1 SGHRS and CDR2 YFSETQ. V shed 4 bases, J shed 2 bases, and the junction held 6 bases outside the gene matches. This CDR3 is built from 14 residues. CDR3 DNA: TGCGCCAGCAGCCAGGACAGGATCCCCTACGAGCAGTACTTC. Translating it yields CASSQDRIPYEQYF.

This clonotype has at least ten counts. This chain connects TRBV28 to TRBJ2-5, with D possibly TRBD1 on 5 matching bases. The germline V and J ends were trimmed by 2 bases and 5 bases, with 12 bases remaining between them. Per germline, CDR1 MDHEN and CDR2 SYDVKM. The CDR3 length is 14 residues. The CDR3: CASSLPDRKETQYF. CDR3 nucleotides: TGTGCCAGCAGTTTACCCGACAGAAAGGAGACCCAGTACTTC.

There are many counts of this clonotype. The rearrangement links TRBV5-1 to TRBJ1-3; 8 bases fit TRBD1. Trimming took 1 base from V and 4 from J; bases not matched to a gene: 22. This CDR3 region has 21 residues. Germline V gene data show CDR1 as SGHRS and CDR2 as YFSETQ. CDR3: CASSLRGSDRAPPGSGNTIYF. The DNA for the CDR3 is TGCGCCAGCAGCTTGAGGGGTTCGGACAGGGCCCCTCCGGGCTCCGGAAACACCATATATTTT. Variable domain in full (rest from reference TRBV5-1 and TRBJ1-3): KAGVTQTPRYLIKTRGQQVTLSCSPISGHRSVSWYQQTPGQGLQFLFEYFSETQRNKGNFPGRFSGRQFSNSRSEMNVSTLELGDSALYLCASSLRGSDRAPPGSGNTIYFGEGSWLTVV.

This clonotype was detected many times. The chain joins TRBV10-3 to TRBJ2-1; 8 nucleotides align to TRBD2. The CDR3 runs 16 residues. V lost 0 bases to trimming and J lost 3 bases; unmatched junction nucleotides: 4. Germline-derived CDR1 and CDR2 are ENHRY and SYGVKD. The CDR3 nucleotides are TGTGCCATCAGTGAGTCGTCGGGGGGGCTCTACAATGAGCAGTTCTTC. Translating gives CAISESSGGLYNEQFF.

This clonotype occurred many times. One end of the junction fails to match germline, which may point to a read error. The chain employs TRBV11-2 and TRBJ2-1; no clear D. CDR3 length equals 14 residues. CDR1 is SGHAT, CDR2 FQNNGV, per germline. CDR3: CASTLSISNNEQFF. In DNA, the CDR3 is TGTGCCAGCACCTTATCTATCTCGAACAATGAGCAGTTCTTC.

This clonotype appeared many times. This rearrangement joins TRBV6-1 to TRBJ1-1, with D possibly matching TRBD1 (6 bases). The CDR3 totals 14 residues. Germline V gives CDR1 MNHNS, CDR2 SASEGT. Trimming pared 2 bases from V and 3 bases from J, leaving 10 bases between. CDR3 nucleotide sequence: TGTGCCAGCAGTGAACAGGGGCCAGACACTGAAGCTTTCTTT. Its translation is CASSEQGPDTEAFF.

This clonotype was seen repeatedly, ten times or more. The chain uses TRBV6-5 and TRBJ1-3; no firm D call. The germline gives CDR1 MNHEY, CDR2 SVGAGI. The CDR3 has 11 residues. Trimming cost V 8 bases and J 1 base, with 3 bases left between them. DNA of the CDR3: TGTGCCAGCGAATCTGGAAACACCATATATTTT. Translation: CASESGNTIYF.